These T cell receptor gamma chains were read from a single sample in a study of Vδ1+ human thymocytes. TCRdb redid clone calling on the multiplex PCR reads using CATT. The data contain about 27,000 gamma-chain clones, roughly a fifth of them seen just once; the ten biggest clones take up less than 2%. The sample was Vdelta1+ gamma-delta thymocytes from the thymus. All receptors come from a boy under two years old who had congenital heart surgery. CDR3s include the opening cysteine and the closing phenylalanine or tryptophan. Size is stated for part of the rows, as once, few or many counts, or as a class when the clone is expanded.

clone size: few
J gene: TRGJ1/TRGJ2
V gene: TRGV9
CDR3 protein: CALWEAPVCYKKLF
CDR3 DNA: TGTGCCTTGTGGGAGGCTCCCGTCTGTTATAAGAAACTCTTT

clone size: .
J gene: TRGJ1/TRGJ2
V gene: TRGV9
CDR3 protein: CALTPNYYKKLF
CDR3 DNA: TGTGCCTTGACCCCGAATTATTATAAGAAACTCTTT

clone size: .
J gene: TRGJ1/TRGJ2
V gene: TRGV9
CDR3 protein: CALWEVQRAKLF
CDR3 DNA: TGTGCCTTGTGGGAGGTGCAAAGGGCGAAACTCTTT

clone size: few
J gene: TRGJ1/TRGJ2
V gene: TRGV9
CDR3 protein: CALWEVQGNYKKLF
CDR3 DNA: TGTGCCTTGTGGGAGGTGCAGGGGAATTATAAGAAACTCTTT

clone size: .
J gene: TRGJ1/TRGJ2
V gene: TRGV4
CDR3 protein: CATWDRSYYKKLF
CDR3 DNA: TGTGCCACCTGGGACCGTTCTTATTATAAGAAACTCTTT

clone size: .
J gene: TRGJP1
V gene: TRGV4
CDR3 protein: CATWDGDWFKIF
CDR3 DNA: TGTGCCACCTGGGATGGGGATTGGTTCAAGATATTT

clone size: .
J gene: TRGJ1/TRGJ2
V gene: TRGV4
CDR3 protein: CATWDGGVYYKKLF
CDR3 DNA: TGTGCCACCTGGGATGGTGGAGTATATTATAAGAAACTCTTT

clone size: few
J gene: TRGJ1/TRGJ2
V gene: TRGV4
CDR3 protein: CATWDGPDKKLF
CDR3 DNA: TGTGCCACCTGGGATGGGCCGGATAAGAAACTCTTT

clone size: .
J gene: TRGJP2
V gene: TRGV4
CDR3 protein: CATWDVNSDWIKTF
CDR3 DNA: TGTGCCACCTGGGATGTAAATAGTGATTGGATCAAGACGTTT

clone size: .
J gene: TRGJ1/TRGJ2
V gene: TRGV8
CDR3 protein: CATWDSRSLGKKLF
CDR3 DNA: TGTGCCACCTGGGATAGCCGTTCTTTAGGGAAGAAACTCTTT

clone size: .
J gene: TRGJ1/TRGJ2
V gene: TRGV3
CDR3 protein: CATWDRQSNYYKKLF
CDR3 DNA: TGTGCCACCTGGGACAGGCAATCGAATTATTATAAGAAACTCTTT

clone size: .
J gene: TRGJ1/TRGJ2
V gene: TRGV9
CDR3 protein: CALWEARLDYYKKLF
CDR3 DNA: TGTGCCTTGTGGGAGGCGCGATTGGATTATTATAAGAAACTCTTT

clone size: few
J gene: TRGJP2
V gene: TRGV2
CDR3 protein: CATWGGPGWIKTF
CDR3 DNA: TGTGCCACCTGGGGCGGGCCGGGTTGGATCAAGACGTTT

clone size: .
J gene: TRGJP2
V gene: TRGV9
CDR3 protein: CALWEATWIKTF
CDR3 DNA: TGTGCCTTGTGGGAGGCTACTTGGATCAAGACGTTT

clone size: .
J gene: TRGJ1/TRGJ2
V gene: TRGV9
CDR3 protein: CALWVSYYKKLF
CDR3 DNA: TGTGCCTTGTGGGTGAGTTATTATAAGAAACTCTTT

clone size: few
J gene: TRGJP1
V gene: TRGV9
CDR3 protein: CALWEAPLDTTGWFKIF
CDR3 DNA: TGTGCCTTGTGGGAGGCGCCGTTGGATACCACTGGTTGGTTCAAGATATTT

clone size: .
J gene: TRGJ1/TRGJ2
V gene: TRGV4
CDR3 protein: CATWDERSWHYKKLF
CDR3 DNA: TGTGCCACCTGGGATGAAAGGTCGTGGCATTATAAGAAACTCTTT

clone size: .
J gene: TRGJ1/TRGJ2
V gene: TRGV5
CDR3 protein: CATWDRLIQGPNKKLF
CDR3 DNA: TGTGCCACCTGGGACAGGCTGATACAGGGCCCAAATAAGAAACTCTTT

clone size: .
J gene: TRGJP2
V gene: TRGV8
CDR3 protein: CATWDSSGSSDWIKTF
CDR3 DNA: TGTGCCACCTGGGACTCTTCTGGTAGTAGTGATTGGATCAAGACGTTT

clone size: few
J gene: TRGJP2
V gene: TRGV9
CDR3 protein: CALWEVRGLSSDWIKTF
CDR3 DNA: TGTGCCTTGTGGGAGGTGCGGGGGTTAAGTAGTGATTGGATCAAGACGTTT

clone size: .
J gene: TRGJ1/TRGJ2
V gene: TRGV2
CDR3 protein: CATWDGKGHFNRYYKKLF
CDR3 DNA: TGTGCCACCTGGGACGGAAAAGGCCACTTTAACCGTTATTATAAGAAACTCTTT

clone size: few
J gene: TRGJ1/TRGJ2
V gene: TRGV3
CDR3 protein: CATWDRPSKKLF
CDR3 DNA: TGTGCCACCTGGGACAGGCCATCTAAGAAACTCTTT

clone size: few
J gene: TRGJ1/TRGJ2
V gene: TRGV9
CDR3 protein: CALWEVWGKKLF
CDR3 DNA: TGTGCCTTGTGGGAGGTGTGGGGGAAGAAACTCTTT

clone size: .
J gene: TRGJ1/TRGJ2
V gene: TRGV4
CDR3 protein: CATWGGDYKKLF
CDR3 DNA: TGTGCCACCTGGGGGGGGGATTATAAGAAACTCTTT

clone size: .
J gene: TRGJP1
V gene: TRGV3
CDR3 protein: CATWDRLGTGWFKIF
CDR3 DNA: TGTGCCACCTGGGACAGGCTCGGGACTGGTTGGTTCAAGATATTT

clone size: .
J gene: TRGJ1/TRGJ2
V gene: TRGV4
CDR3 protein: CATWDGPGYKKLF
CDR3 DNA: TGTGCCACCTGGGATGGGCCTGGATATAAGAAACTCTTT

clone size: few
J gene: TRGJ1/TRGJ2
V gene: TRGV8
CDR3 protein: CATWDRAPYYKKLF
CDR3 DNA: TGTGCCACCTGGGATCGTGCCCCTTATTATAAGAAACTCTTT

clone size: .
J gene: TRGJP1
V gene: TRGV9
CDR3 protein: CALWRRGWFKIF
CDR3 DNA: TGTGCCTTGTGGAGGAGGGGTTGGTTCAAGATATTT

clone size: .
J gene: TRGJ1/TRGJ2
V gene: TRGV9
CDR3 protein: CALWEWGDKKLF
CDR3 DNA: TGTGCCTTGTGGGAATGGGGGGATAAGAAACTCTTT

clone size: few
J gene: TRGJ1/TRGJ2
V gene: TRGV8
CDR3 protein: CATWDIDKKLF
CDR3 DNA: TGTGCCACCTGGGATATCGATAAGAAACTCTTT

clone size: .
J gene: TRGJ1/TRGJ2
V gene: TRGV2
CDR3 protein: CATWDGLNYYKKLF
CDR3 DNA: TGTGCCACCTGGGACGGACTGAATTATTATAAGAAACTCTTT

clone size: few
J gene: TRGJ1/TRGJ2
V gene: TRGV8
CDR3 protein: CATWSDSNYYKKLF
CDR3 DNA: TGTGCCACCTGGTCAGATTCGAATTATTATAAGAAACTCTTT

clone size: medium-sized
J gene: TRGJ1/TRGJ2
V gene: TRGV5
CDR3 protein: CATWDRLSYKKLF
CDR3 DNA: TGTGCCACCTGGGACAGGCTGAGTTATAAGAAACTCTTT

clone size: few
J gene: TRGJP
V gene: TRGV9
CDR3 protein: CALWEWKELGKKIKVF
CDR3 DNA: TGTGCCTTGTGGGAATGGAAAGAGTTGGGCAAAAAAATCAAGGTATTT

clone size: .
J gene: TRGJ1/TRGJ2
V gene: TRGV4
CDR3 protein: CATWDVGGDGGKKLF
CDR3 DNA: TGTGCCACCTGGGATGTGGGGGGTGATGGCGGTAAGAAACTCTTT